The 24 T cell receptor beta chains below were found in one sample sequenced in a study of blood T cell repertoires in COVID-19 (TCRdb year 2020). The library was prepared using the immunoSEQ multiplex PCR assay. TCRdb re-hosts the immuneACCESS table, in-frame sequences only. Its copies lack some clones; in the studies checked, an unresolved V gene accounts for under half of them, and the cause for the rest is not known. The sample records roughly 87,000 clones, roughly 70% of which are singletons. The leading ten clones occupy approximately 15% of the sample. Source material: peripheral blood. These receptors came from a woman older than 75 with acute or convalescent COVID-19.

The gene calls are TRBV7-9 and TRBJ1-1; D is possibly TRBD1 (5 bases). The germline gives CDR1 SEHNR, CDR2 FQNEAQ (reference sequence). The CDR3 length is 14 residues. V was shortened by 5 bases and J by 2 bases, with 12 bases between the two germline ends. CDR3 sequence reads: CASSLGTVNTEAFF. In DNA, the CDR3 is TGTGCCAGCAGCCTGGGGACTGTCAACACTGAAGCTTTCTTT. Supplemented by reference TRBV7-9 and TRBJ1-1, the full variable domain reads DTGVSQNPRHKITKRGQNVTFRCDPISEHNRLYWYRQTLGQGPEFLTYFQNEAQLEKSRLLSDRFSAERPKGSFSTLEIQRTEQGDSAMYLCASSLGTVNTEAFFGQGTRLTVV.

J is TRBJ1-1 and V is TRBV5-1; perhaps TRBD1 as D (6 bases). From germline, CDR1 is SGHRS and CDR2 YFSETQ. CDR3 length: 13 amino acids. The ends were cut back, 2 bases at V and 3 bases at J, with 8 bases in the middle. The CDR3 region is CASSFAGDTEAFF. CDR3 DNA: TGCGCCAGCAGCTTTGCAGGGGACACTGAAGCTTTCTTT.

At least ten counts were recorded for this clone. V usage is TRBV7-2 and J usage is TRBJ2-5, with TRBD2 matching 9 bases. Germline V gene data show CDR1 as SGHTA and CDR2 as FQGNSA. V gave up 2 bases and J gave up 5 bases; unmatched junction bases: 12. The CDR3 consists of 17 residues. Written as DNA, the CDR3 is TGTGCCAGCAGCTTAAACCCTAGCGGGGTAGCGGAGGAGACCCAGTACTTC. Its translation is CASSLNPSGVAEETQYF.

This clone was counted a few times. The chain couples TRBV12-3 or TRBV12-4 to TRBJ1-2; D might be TRBD1 (6 bases). The V gene lost 5 bases and the J gene lost 4 bases, with 11 bases spanning the gap. This CDR3 has 13 amino acids. The CDR3 nucleotides read TGTGCCAGCAGTCGGGACACTCGCTATGGCTACACCTTC. This gives the protein CASSRDTRYGYTF.

The chain has TRBV9 and TRBJ2-1, with 7 bases lining up with TRBD1. V was clipped by 0 bases and J by 9 bases; unmatched bases: 9. The CDR3 has 15 amino acids. The germline CDR1 and CDR2 sequences are SGDLS and YYNGEE. CDR3 in amino acids: CASSVGQGNYGEQFF. Written as DNA, the CDR3 is TGTGCCAGCAGCGTAGGACAGGGCAATTATGGTGAGCAGTTCTTC.

The chain employs TRBV7-3 and TRBJ1-5, with D perhaps matching TRBD1 (6 bases). The V and J ends lost 5 bases and 0 bases respectively, with 26 bases between them. The CDR3 totals 20 residues. Germline V gives CDR1 SGHTA, CDR2 FQGTGA. CDR3 coding DNA: TGTGCCAGCAGCCTAAAAGAACACAGGGTAAGAATATGTAGCAATCAGCCCCAGCATTTT. Residues: CASSLKEHRVRICSNQPQHF. Looking up the rest from reference TRBV7-3 and TRBJ1-5 gives the full variable domain: GAGVSQTPSNKVTEKGKYVELRCDPISGHTALYWYRQSLGQGPEFLIYFQGTGAADDSGLPNDRFFAVRPEGSVSTLKIQRTERGDSAVYLCASSLKEHRVRICSNQPQHFGDGTRLSIL.

The chain combines TRBV7-2 with TRBJ2-5, with 7 nucleotides matching TRBD2. The germline gives CDR1 SGHTA, CDR2 FQGNSA. V was clipped by 3 bases and J by 0 bases; unmatched bases: 4. The CDR3 extends over 15 amino acids. The CDR3: CASSFHGGYQETQYF. Here the CDR3 DNA reads TGTGCCAGCAGCTTCCACGGGGGGTACCAAGAGACCCAGTACTTC. The full variable domain, with the rest looked up from reference TRBV7-2 and TRBJ2-5, is GAGVSQSPSNKVTEKGKDVELRCDPISGHTALYWYRQSLGQGLEFLIYFQGNSAPDKSGLPSDRFSAERTGGSVSTLTIQRTQQEDSAVYLCASSFHGGYQETQYFGPGTRLLVL.

Only a few counts were recorded for this clone. This rearrangement joins TRBV11-1 to TRBJ1-1; D ambiguous. Germline CDR1 reads SGHAT; CDR2 reads FQDESV (reference sequence). The CDR3 sequence is 16 residues long. V lost 5 bases and J 3 bases, leaving 19 bases between the germline ends. The CDR3 DNA is TGTGCCAGCAGCCTCCTCCTCGGGGTAAGAGACACTGAAGCTTTCTTT. This translates into CASSLLLGVRDTEAFF. Using reference TRBV11-1 and TRBJ1-1 for the parts outside the CDR3, the full variable domain is EAEVAQSPRYKITEKSQAVAFWCDPISGHATLYWYRQILGQGPELLVQFQDESVVDDSQLPKDRFSAERLKGVDSTLKIQPAELGDSAMYLCASSLLLGVRDTEAFFGQGTRLTVV.

The chain employs TRBV6-5 and TRBJ2-1; 7 bases match TRBD2. Germline CDR1 and CDR2: MNHEY and SVGAGI. The CDR3 length is 13 residues. Germline trimming cut 7 bases from V and 10 bases from J; bases unmatched to any gene: 10. The CDR3 nucleotides are TGTGCCAGCAACAACCCTGGGAGGGTCGAGCAGTTCTTC. Translation: CASNNPGRVEQFF.

The rearrangement uses TRBV7-9 and TRBJ1-1, with a weak D call TRBD1 (5 bases). This CDR3 is built from 16 residues. V shed 5 bases and J shed 1 base, with 17 bases lying between them. In germline, CDR1 is SEHNR, CDR2 FQNEAQ (reference sequence). The DNA of the CDR3 is TGTGCCAGCAGCCCCTTAGGCGGGGGGGAGAACACTGAAGCTTTCTTT. Translation gives CASSPLGGGENTEAFF.

V is TRBV7-3 and J is TRBJ1-1; possibly TRBD1 for D (5 bases). The CDR3 has 14 amino acids. The V gene lost 0 bases and the J gene lost 4 bases, with 9 bases spanning the gap. Looked up from germline, CDR1 is SGHTA and CDR2 is FQGTGA. CDR3 nucleotide sequence: TGTGCCAGCAGCTTAACAGGGGATTTCACTGAAGCTTTCTTT. The encoded protein is CASSLTGDFTEAFF.

This chain joins TRBV21-1 and TRBJ1-2. TRBV21-1 is assigned pseudogene status. This CDR3 is built from 14 residues. CDR3 protein: CASSRVHGNYGYTF. Written as DNA, the CDR3 is TGTGCCAGCAGCAGGGTACACGGGAACTATGGCTACACCTTC.

The chain joins TRBV3-1 (or the pseudogene TRBV3-2) to TRBJ2-3; D possibly corresponds to TRBD2 (7 bases). Germline V gene sequence: CDR1 LGHDT, CDR2 YNNKEL (reference sequence). Deletions cut 1 base from V and 8 bases from J, with 16 bases between. The CDR3 totals 15 residues. The CDR3 DNA is TGTGCCAGCAGCCAAGCGGGGGGCGCTCAAAGTACGCAGTATTTT. It is translated as CASSQAGGAQSTQYF.

The chain couples TRBV30 to TRBJ2-3; D uncertain. This CDR3 region has 13 residues. Germline CDR1 is GTSNPN and CDR2 is SVGIG (reference sequence). Trimming cost V 0 bases and J 0 bases, with 4 bases left between them. CDR3 sequence: CAWSVGSTDTQYF. The CDR3 DNA sequence: TGTGCCTGGAGTGTCGGGAGCACAGATACGCAGTATTTT.

This chain uses TRBV4-3 with TRBJ2-7; the match to TRBD1 covers 8 bases. This CDR3 is built from 16 residues. The V and J ends lost 0 bases and 0 bases, in that order; junction bases with no gene match: 4. Germline V CDR1 and CDR2: LGHNA, YSLEER. CDR3 loop: CASSQDWDRSSYEQYF. CDR3 nucleotides: TGCGCCAGCAGCCAAGATTGGGACAGGAGCTCCTACGAGCAGTACTTC.

The chain couples TRBV4-3 to TRBJ2-7, with a weak D call TRBD1 (5 bases). The germline V gene has CDR1 LGHNA and CDR2 YSLEER. Trimming removed 1 base at V and 4 bases at J, with 14 bases between. The CDR3 loop spans 15 amino acids. The CDR3 here is CASSQVHGQGYEQYF. Written as DNA, the CDR3 is TGCGCCAGCAGCCAAGTTCACGGACAAGGATACGAGCAGTACTTC.

The V and J genes are TRBV19 and TRBJ1-1; 8 bases align to TRBD1. V gave up 4 bases and J gave up 7 bases; unmatched junction bases: 5. Germline V gene lookup returns CDR1 LNHDA and CDR2 SQIVND (reference sequence). This CDR3 contains 13 residues. The CDR3, as DNA: TGTGCCAGTAGTACACGGACAGGGAGTGAAGCTTTCTTT. Translating it yields CASSTRTGSEAFF.

This chain connects TRBV9 to TRBJ1-1, with D perhaps TRBD1 (5 bases). V gave up 4 bases and J gave up 7 bases, with 14 bases separating them. Germline lookup yields CDR1 SGDLS and CDR2 YYNGEE. The CDR3 is made up of 13 amino acids. The CDR3 nucleotides are TGTGCCAGCAGCCAGGGCCCGGATGGTGAAGCTTTCTTT. It translates to CASSQGPDGEAFF.

This clone was seen a few times. The rearrangement joins TRBV6-5 to TRBJ1-5; 8 nucleotides agree with TRBD1. This CDR3 region has 15 residues. The trim removed 6 bases at V and 7 bases at J, leaving 11 bases unmatched. Germline CDR1 and CDR2: MNHEY and SVGAGI. The CDR3 here is CASRNRQGLEQPQHF. CDR3 DNA sequence: TGTGCCAGCAGGAACCGACAGGGGTTGGAACAGCCCCAGCATTTT.

The genes are TRBV11-2 and TRBJ2-1, with 9 bases aligning to TRBD2. Germline assignment: CDR1 SGHAT and CDR2 FQNNGV. The CDR3 loop spans 15 amino acids. Unmatched junction bases numbered 6, after V lost 0 bases and J lost 9 bases. The CDR3 sequence: CASSLDGGLAGEQFF. The CDR3, as DNA: TGTGCCAGCAGCTTAGACGGGGGACTAGCCGGTGAGCAGTTCTTC.

CDR3 nucleotides: TGTGCCAGCAGCTTACAGACTAACTATGGCTACACCTTC. It encodes CASSLQTNYGYTF. The genes are TRBV7-9 and TRBJ1-2; D not resolved. The CDR3 length is 13 residues. Germline assignment: CDR1 SEHNR and CDR2 FQNEAQ (reference sequence). The V and J ends lost 2 bases and 0 bases respectively, with 4 bases between them.

This clone was detected only once. This chain connects TRBV5-1 to TRBJ1-2, with D possibly being TRBD1 (6 bases). The V gene's germline CDR1 is SGHRS and CDR2 YFSETQ. The CDR3 length is 12 residues. Trimming left V 5 bases short and J 9 bases short, with 14 bases between. The CDR3 DNA sequence: TGCGCCAGCAGATGGACGCAGGGGAGCTACACCTTC. Translated: CASRWTQGSYTF.

This clone has just one count. This chain links TRBV7-2 with TRBJ1-5; D not certain. The V end lost 4 bases, the J end lost 7 bases, and 14 bases lay between the germline ends. CDR1 is SGHTA, CDR2 FQGNSA, per germline. CDR3 length equals 14 residues. CDR3 sequence: CASSSDSQAQPQHF. The CDR3 DNA reads TGTGCCAGCAGCTCGGACTCCCAAGCACAGCCCCAGCATTTT.

The V gene is TRBV5-6, the J gene TRBJ1-5, with unresolved D. The germline V gene encodes CDR1 SGHDT and CDR2 YYEEEE. The CDR3 totals 12 residues. Trimming removed 2 bases from V and 5 bases from J, with 5 bases in between. The chain's CDR3 is CASSFLDQPQHF. The CDR3 nucleotides are TGTGCCAGCAGCTTTTTAGATCAGCCCCAGCATTTT.